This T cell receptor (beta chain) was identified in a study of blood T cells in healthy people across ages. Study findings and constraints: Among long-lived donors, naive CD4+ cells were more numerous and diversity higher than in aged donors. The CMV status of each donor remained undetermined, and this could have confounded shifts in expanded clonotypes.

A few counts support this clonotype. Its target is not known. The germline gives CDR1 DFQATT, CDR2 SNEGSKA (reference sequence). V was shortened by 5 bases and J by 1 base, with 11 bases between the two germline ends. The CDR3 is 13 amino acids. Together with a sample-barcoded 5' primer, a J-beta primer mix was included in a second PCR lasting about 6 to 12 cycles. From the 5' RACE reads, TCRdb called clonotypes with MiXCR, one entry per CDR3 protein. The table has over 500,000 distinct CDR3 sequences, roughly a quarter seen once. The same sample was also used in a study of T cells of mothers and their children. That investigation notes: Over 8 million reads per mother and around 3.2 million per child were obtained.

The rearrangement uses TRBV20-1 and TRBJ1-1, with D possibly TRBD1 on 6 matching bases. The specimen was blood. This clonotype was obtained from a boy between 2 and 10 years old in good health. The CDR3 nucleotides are TGCAGTGCTGACAGAGGGGGGAACACTGAAGCTTTCTTT. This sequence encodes CSADRGGNTEAFF.